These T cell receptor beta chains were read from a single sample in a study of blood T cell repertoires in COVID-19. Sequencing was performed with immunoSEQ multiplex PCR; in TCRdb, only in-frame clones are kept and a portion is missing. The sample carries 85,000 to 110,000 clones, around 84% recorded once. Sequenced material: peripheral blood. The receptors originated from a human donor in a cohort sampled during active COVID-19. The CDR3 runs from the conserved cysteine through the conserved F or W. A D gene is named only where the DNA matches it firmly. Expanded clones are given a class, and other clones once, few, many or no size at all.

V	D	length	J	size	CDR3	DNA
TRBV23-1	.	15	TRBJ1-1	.	CASSQSSAKNTEAFF	TGCGCCAGCAGTCAATCAAGTGCTAAGAACACTGAAGCTTTCTTT
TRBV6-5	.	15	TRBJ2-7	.	CASSYRDTGAYEQYF	TGTGCCAGCAGTTACAGGGACACCGGGGCCTACGAGCAGTACTTC
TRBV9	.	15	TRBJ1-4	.	CASSVGGGFNEKLFF	TGTGCCAGCAGCGTAGGGGGAGGGTTTAATGAAAAACTGTTTTTT
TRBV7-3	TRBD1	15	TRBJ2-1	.	CASSLSPGTGNEQFF	TGTGCCAGCAGCTTAAGTCCCGGGACAGGGAATGAGCAGTTCTTC
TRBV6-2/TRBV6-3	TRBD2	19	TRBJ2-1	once	CASSYSSPGTSGGRNEQFF	TGTGCCAGCAGTTACTCATCACCCGGGACTAGCGGGGGGAGGAATGAGCAGTTCTTC
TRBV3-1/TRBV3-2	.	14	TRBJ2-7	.	CASSQIPGGAEQYF	TGTGCCAGCAGCCAAATCCCAGGCGGGGCCGAGCAGTACTTC
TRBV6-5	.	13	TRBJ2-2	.	CASRKGGVGELFF	TGTGCCAGCAGGAAAGGGGGGGTCGGGGAGCTGTTTTTT
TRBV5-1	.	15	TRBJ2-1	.	CASNTLDSSYNEQFF	TGCGCCAGCAACACCCTAGACAGCTCCTACAATGAGCAGTTCTTC
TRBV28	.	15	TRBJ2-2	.	CASSLLGALTGELFF	TGTGCCAGCAGTTTATTGGGGGCGCTCACCGGGGAGCTGTTTTTT
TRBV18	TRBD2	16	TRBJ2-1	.	CASSPLKLASNNEQFF	TGTGCCAGCTCACCCCTAAAACTAGCGTCTAACAATGAGCAGTTCTTC
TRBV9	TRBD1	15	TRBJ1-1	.	CASSVGTGTDTEAFF	TGTGCCAGCAGCGTGGGGACTGGGACAGACACTGAAGCTTTCTTT
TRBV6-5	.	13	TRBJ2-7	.	CASSPRLRQEQYF	TGTGCCAGCAGTCCACGACTGCGACAGGAGCAGTACTTC
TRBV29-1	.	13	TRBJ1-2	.	CSATPEIRYGYTF	TGCAGCGCCACCCCTGAGATCCGGTATGGCTACACCTTC
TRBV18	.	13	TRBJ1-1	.	CASSPVPGTEAFF	TGTGCCAGCTCACCGGTCCCGGGGACTGAAGCTTTCTTT
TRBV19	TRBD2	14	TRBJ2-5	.	CASSRGRGEETQYF	TGTGCCAGTAGTAGGGGGAGGGGCGAAGAGACCCAGTACTTC
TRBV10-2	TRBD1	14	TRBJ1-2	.	CASSEERGRRGYTF	TGCGCCAGCAGTGAAGAGAGGGGGCGAAGGGGCTACACCTTC
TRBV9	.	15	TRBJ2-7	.	CASSVAWDSLYEQYF	TGTGCCAGCAGCGTAGCTTGGGACTCCCTCTACGAGCAGTACTTC
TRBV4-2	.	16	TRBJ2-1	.	CASSPSGWGGSDEQFF	TGTGCCAGCAGCCCAAGTGGGTGGGGGGGCAGCGATGAGCAGTTCTTC
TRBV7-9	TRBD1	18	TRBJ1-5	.	CASSLARQGRGSNQPQHF	TGTGCCAGCAGCTTAGCGAGACAGGGAAGAGGGTCTAATCAGCCCCAGCATTTT
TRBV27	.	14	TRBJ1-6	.	CASSLWNSKSPLHF	TGTGCCAGCAGTTTATGGAACAGTAAATCACCCCTCCACTTT
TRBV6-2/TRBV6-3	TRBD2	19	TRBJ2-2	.	CASSSLKPGLAGRPGELFF	TGTGCCAGCAGTTCTCTCAAACCGGGACTAGCGGGGAGGCCCGGGGAGCTGTTTTTT
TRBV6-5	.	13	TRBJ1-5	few	CAGHRDTDQPQHF	TGTGCCGGACACCGGGACACCGATCAGCCCCAGCATTTT
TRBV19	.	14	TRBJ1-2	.	CASSVLGGNYGYTF	TGTGCCAGTAGTGTCCTGGGGGGGAACTATGGCTACACCTTC
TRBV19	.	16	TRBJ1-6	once	CATAVGGNPRNSPLHF	TGTGCCACCGCGGTCGGGGGGAACCCCAGGAATTCACCCCTCCACTTT
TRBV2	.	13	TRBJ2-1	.	CANLGQTYNEQFF	TGTGCCAACCTAGGACAGACCTACAATGAGCAGTTCTTC
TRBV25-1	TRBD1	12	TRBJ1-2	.	CASSEGRGGYTF	TGTGCCAGCAGTGAAGGCAGGGGGGGCTACACCTTC
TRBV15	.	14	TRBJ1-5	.	CATSRAGGDQPQHF	TGTGCCACCAGCAGAGCTGGGGGCGATCAGCCCCAGCATTTT
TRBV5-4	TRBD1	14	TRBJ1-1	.	CASSPRTGYTEAFF	TGTGCCAGCAGCCCGAGGACAGGGTACACTGAAGCTTTCTTT